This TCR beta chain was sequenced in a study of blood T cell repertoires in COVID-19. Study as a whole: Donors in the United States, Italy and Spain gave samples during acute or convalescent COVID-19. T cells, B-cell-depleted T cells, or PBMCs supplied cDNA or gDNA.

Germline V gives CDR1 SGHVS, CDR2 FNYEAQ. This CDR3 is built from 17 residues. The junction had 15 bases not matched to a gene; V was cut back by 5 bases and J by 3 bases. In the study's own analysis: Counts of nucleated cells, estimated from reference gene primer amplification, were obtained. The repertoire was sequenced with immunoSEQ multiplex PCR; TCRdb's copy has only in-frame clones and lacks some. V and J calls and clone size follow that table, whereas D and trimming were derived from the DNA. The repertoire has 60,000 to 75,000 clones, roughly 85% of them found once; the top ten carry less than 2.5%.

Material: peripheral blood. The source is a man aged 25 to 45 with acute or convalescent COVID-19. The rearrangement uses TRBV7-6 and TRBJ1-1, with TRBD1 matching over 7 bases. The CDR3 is CASSPRVAGQVDTEAFF. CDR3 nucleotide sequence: TGTGCCAGCAGCCCCAGGGTTGCCGGACAGGTGGACACTGAAGCTTTCTTT.